These 2 T cell receptor beta chains were all obtained from the same sample, sequenced in a study of T-cell reconstitution after alpha-beta-depleted transplantation in children. During its preparation, the TCRbeta library received unique molecular identifiers. TCRdb ran MiXCR on the PCR reads and lists one entry per CDR3 protein. The sample includes 300,000 to 400,000 distinct CDR3 sequences, 13% of them seen just once. The material sequenced was PBMCs, taken from the stem cell graft. All receptors derive from a human donor who donated a stem cell graft to a child with Fanconi anemia.

The chain couples TRBV5-1 to TRBJ2-2, with D maybe TRBD1 (7 bases). Germline CDR1 SGHRS, CDR2 YFSETQ. Trimming removed 6 bases from V and 1 base from J, with 19 bases in between. The CDR3 consists of 17 residues. CDR3 coding DNA: TGCGCCAGCAACAAACAGGGGACTTCCCTGAACACCGGGGAGCTGTTTTTT. Its protein is CASNKQGTSLNTGELFF.

This clonotype was seen a handful of times. This sequence joins TRBV12-3 or TRBV12-4 and TRBJ2-5; D possibly matches TRBD1 or TRBD2 (5 bases each). The germline V and J ends were trimmed by 5 bases and 4 bases, with 14 bases remaining between them. The CDR3 has 14 residues. The CDR3 is CASSPGSGRETQYF. In nucleotides, the CDR3 is TGTGCCAGCAGTCCCGGGTCGGGGCGAGAGACCCAGTACTTC.